This T cell receptor (beta chain) was identified during a study of blood T cell repertoires in COVID-19. Sequenced by immunoSEQ multiplex PCR; TCRdb stores in-frame clones only, minus some. This sample carries around 23,000 clones, about four fifths of them seen once, and the ten largest clones take more than 6.5%. Seattle's cohort entered during active infection and was followed longitudinally. The V end lost 2 bases, the J end lost 1 base, and 8 bases lay between the germline ends. This CDR3 is 15 amino acids long. Germline CDR1 reads SGHVS; CDR2 reads FNYEAQ. The chain combines TRBV7-6 with TRBJ2-2, with TRBD1 as a possible D gene (5 bases). The sequence came from a man in his fifties or sixties with COVID-19, enrolled during active disease. Sequenced input: peripheral blood. The CDR3 loop is CASSLQGVNTGELFF. CDR3 nucleotides: TGTGCCAGCAGCTTACAGGGCGTGAACACCGGGGAGCTGTTTTTT.